The 19 T cell receptor beta chains listed next were all sequenced from one sample in a study of blood T cell repertoires in COVID-19 (dated by TCRdb to the early 2020s). The method behind the library was the immunoSEQ multiplex PCR assay. This is the immuneACCESS table as TCRdb keeps it, with only in-frame sequences that have V and J called. A part of the clones is gone; compared with another copy, unresolved V genes explain less than half, and the rest is unexplained. The sample table records fewer than 450,000 clones; 87% of these occur just once. More than 5% of the sample comes from the top ten. The sample taken for sequencing was peripheral blood. These receptors were obtained from a woman aged 45 to 65 with COVID-19, enrolled during active disease.

The J gene is TRBJ2-5, the V gene TRBV7-2, with D possibly TRBD2 on 6 matching bases. The length of the CDR3 is 15 residues. The germline gives CDR1 SGHTA, CDR2 FQGNSA. V was clipped by 1 base and J by 5 bases, with 14 bases between them. CDR3 bases: TGTGCCAGCAGCTTAGATGGCGGAGGGGCGGAGACCCAGTACTTC. It encodes CASSLDGGGAETQYF.

The gene calls are TRBV9 and TRBJ2-1; tentative D call: TRBD1 (7 bases). Germline V gene lookup returns CDR1 SGDLS and CDR2 YYNGEE. CDR3 length: 15 residues. The V and J ends lost 0 bases and 4 bases respectively, with 11 bases between them. CDR3 residues: CASSVGGDSYNEQFF. The CDR3 DNA follows: TGTGCCAGCAGCGTAGGGGGGGACAGTTACAATGAGCAGTTCTTC.

There are a few counts of this clone. The rearrangement links TRBV4-2 to TRBJ1-2; TRBD1 agrees at 8 bases. The J segment lost 4 bases and the V segment lost 0 bases, leaving 4 bases of the junction unmatched. The CDR3 extends over 15 amino acids. CDR1 and CDR2 from the germline V gene are LGHNA and YNFKEQ. Here the CDR3 reads CASSQDRTGLYGYTF. The DNA of the CDR3 is TGTGCCAGCAGCCAAGATCGGACAGGGCTCTATGGCTACACCTTC.

The sample holds one count of this clone. The chain recombines TRBV6-2 or TRBV6-3 with TRBJ2-7; 13 nucleotides agree with TRBD2. CDR3 size: 15 residues. Per germline, CDR1 MNHEY and CDR2 SVGEGT. V shed 0 bases, J shed 5 bases, and the junction held 1 base outside the gene matches. The CDR3: CASSYSGTSGNEQYF. The CDR3 DNA reads TGTGCCAGCAGTTACTCCGGGACTAGCGGGAACGAGCAGTACTTC.

To note about this clone: Other nucleotide sequences from this sample produce the same CDR3. The V and J genes are TRBV27 and TRBJ2-7; 11 nucleotides align to TRBD1. CDR3 length: 14 residues. Germline CDR1 is MNHEY and CDR2 is SMNVEV (reference sequence). V was pared by 5 bases and J by 3 bases, with 3 bases of the junction left unmatched. CDR3 in DNA: TGTGCCAGCAGTCCCGGGACAGGGGGCTACGAGCAGTACTTC. Its protein is CASSPGTGGYEQYF.

V gene TRBV4-1 combines with J gene TRBJ2-1, with 11 bases lining up with TRBD2. Trimming took 4 bases from V and 5 from J; bases not matched to a gene: 4. The germline V gene has CDR1 MGHRA and CDR2 YSYEKL. This CDR3 spans 15 amino acids. For the CDR3, the DNA is TGCGCCAGCAGCCGTGGACTAGCGGGCAACAATGAGCAGTTCTTC. As protein: CASSRGLAGNNEQFF.

This rearrangement joins TRBV24-1 to TRBJ2-1, with 16 bases that match TRBD2. The trim removed 6 bases at V and 4 bases at J, leaving 11 bases unmatched. CDR1 and CDR2 (germline): KGHDR, SFDVKD. The length of the CDR3 is 19 residues. The CDR3 region is CATSLGLAGGRGAYNEQFF. Here the CDR3 DNA reads TGTGCCACCAGTTTGGGACTAGCGGGAGGGCGGGGGGCTTACAATGAGCAGTTCTTC.

V and J are TRBV5-1 and TRBJ1-1; D is perhaps TRBD1 (6 bases). The germline gives CDR1 SGHRS, CDR2 YFSETQ. This CDR3 contains 13 residues. Trimming removed 3 bases from V and 4 bases from J, with 10 bases in between. CDR3 nucleotide sequence: TGCGCCAGCAGCTCGCAAGGGGGCACTGAAGCTTTCTTT. Amino acid sequence: CASSSQGGTEAFF. Drawing the rest from reference TRBV5-1 and TRBJ1-1, the complete variable domain is KAGVTQTPRYLIKTRGQQVTLSCSPISGHRSVSWYQQTPGQGLQFLFEYFSETQRNKGNFPGRFSGRQFSNSRSEMNVSTLELGDSALYLCASSSQGGTEAFFGQGTRLTVV.

J is TRBJ2-1 and V is TRBV5-4; no firm D call. V lost 0 bases, J lost 0 bases, and 7 bases lay in between. The CDR3 covers 15 residues. CDR1 is SGHNT and CDR2 is YYREEE in the germline V gene (reference sequence). CDR3: CASSLGASSYNEQFF. The CDR3 bases are TGTGCCAGCAGCTTGGGGGCCAGCTCCTACAATGAGCAGTTCTTC. Full variable domain (remainder filled in from reference TRBV5-4 and TRBJ2-1): ETGVTQSPTHLIKTRGQQVTLRCSSQSGHNTVSWYQQALGQGPQFIFQYYREEENGRGNFPPRFSGLQFPNYSSELNVNALELDDSALYLCASSLGASSYNEQFFGPGTRLTVL.

The chain has TRBV27 and TRBJ1-2, with TRBD1 identical over 8 bases. The V segment lost 5 bases and the J segment 8 bases; nucleotides outside the gene matches: 13. Germline values: CDR1 MNHEY, CDR2 SMNVEV (reference sequence). The CDR3 length is 15 residues. CDR3 sequence: CASSPRTGRGFGYTF. The CDR3 DNA is TGTGCCAGCAGTCCCAGGACAGGGAGGGGATTCGGCTACACCTTC.

This clone was recorded only once. The chain combines TRBV7-2 with TRBJ2-7, with D perhaps matching TRBD2 (5 bases). The CDR3 runs 13 residues. The germline V and J ends were trimmed by 5 bases and 5 bases, with 13 bases remaining between them. Germline V gene lookup returns CDR1 SGHTA and CDR2 FQGNSA. DNA for the CDR3: TGTGCCAGCAGCCCATCTGTCGGGAACGAGCAGTACTTC. It translates to CASSPSVGNEQYF.

The V and J genes are TRBV9 and TRBJ2-1, with a tentative D call TRBD2 (6 bases). Trimming shortened V by 2 bases and J by 4 bases, and 13 bases separated the two germline ends. Germline V gives CDR1 SGDLS, CDR2 YYNGEE. This CDR3 has 15 residues. The CDR3 DNA reads TGTGCCAGCAGCGTCCAGGGACTCGAGTACAATGAGCAGTTCTTC. Translation gives CASSVQGLEYNEQFF.

There are a few counts of this clone. The rearrangement uses TRBV5-6 and TRBJ2-3, with 10 bases identical to TRBD2. Trimming cost V 0 bases and J 1 base; bases outside gene matches: 8. This CDR3 is built from 18 residues. The germline V gene encodes CDR1 SGHDT and CDR2 YYEEEE. CDR3 bases: TGTGCCAGCAGCTTGGTCCTAAGCGGGAGGGCTGGCACAGATACGCAGTATTTT. Its protein is CASSLVLSGRAGTDTQYF. The entire variable domain, with the rest obtained from reference TRBV5-6 and TRBJ2-3, is as follows: DAGVTQSPTHLIKTRGQQVTLRCSPKSGHDTVSWYQQALGQGPQFIFQYYEEEERQRGNFPDRFSGHQFPNYSSELNVNALLLGDSALYLCASSLVLSGRAGTDTQYFGPGTRLTVL.

V and J are TRBV3-1 (or the pseudogene TRBV3-2) and TRBJ2-1, with 7 bases identical to TRBD2. CDR1 and CDR2 (germline): LGHDT, YNNKEL (reference sequence). The CDR3 covers 17 residues. J gave up 5 bases and V 0 bases, and 10 bases lay outside the gene matches. The DNA of the CDR3 is TGTGCCAGCAGCCAAGAGGGATCGGGAGGACCTGACAATGAGCAGTTCTTC. Encoded protein: CASSQEGSGGPDNEQFF.

J is TRBJ2-7 and V is TRBV5-6; tentatively, D is TRBD1 (7 bases). Deletions cut 0 bases from V and 0 bases from J, with 16 bases between. Germline CDR1 is SGHDT and CDR2 is YYEEEE. The CDR3 sequence is 17 residues long. The CDR3 sequence is CASSLGPGGKNSYEQYF. CDR3 in DNA: TGTGCCAGCAGCTTGGGGCCAGGGGGGAAAAACTCCTACGAGCAGTACTTC.

The chain is built from TRBV15 and TRBJ2-3, with D maybe TRBD2 (5 bases). CDR3 length: 16 amino acids. In germline, CDR1 is LNHNV, CDR2 YYDKDF (reference sequence). V lost 0 bases, J lost 2 bases, and 12 bases lay in between. Here the CDR3 reads CATSRDMAGYTDTQYF. CDR3 nucleotide sequence: TGTGCCACCAGCAGAGATATGGCGGGCTACACAGATACGCAGTATTTT.

The DNA for the CDR3 is TGTGCCACGAACCAACTAGGTAGCGCCGGGGAGCTGTTTTTT. Translating gives CATNQLGSAGELFF. The rearrangement joins TRBV15 to TRBJ2-2; D is possibly TRBD2 (5 bases). Trimming removed 9 bases from V and 6 bases from J, with 17 bases in between. The CDR3 is 14 residues long. Germline V gene lookup returns CDR1 LNHNV and CDR2 YYDKDF (reference sequence).

The gene calls are TRBV5-1 and TRBJ2-5, with 12 bases fitting TRBD1. Per germline, CDR1 SGHRS and CDR2 YFSETQ. With V trimmed by 4 bases and J by 4 bases, 2 bases remained unmatched. This CDR3 spans 14 amino acids. CDR3 in amino acids: CASSLGQGAETQYF. The DNA of the CDR3 is TGCGCCAGCAGCCTGGGACAGGGGGCAGAGACCCAGTACTTC.

The genes are TRBV6-5 and TRBJ2-3; the match to TRBD2 covers 7 bases. This CDR3 comprises 15 residues. The V gene end was trimmed by 0 bases and the J gene end by 5 bases; junction bases not matched to a gene: 5. CDR1 and CDR2 (germline): MNHEY, SVGAGI. The CDR3 reads CASSYSGGPLDTQYF. CDR3 nucleotide sequence: TGTGCCAGCAGTTACTCGGGAGGGCCATTAGATACGCAGTATTTT.